What follows describes a single T cell receptor (beta chain). No antigen is known for it. The data originate from a study of cytomegalovirus exposure and HLA in healthy donors. The study, taken as a whole, reports: Only CMV serostatus was available as immune exposure information.

The CDR3 contains 14 residues. The V gene lost 2 bases and the J gene lost 2 bases, with 10 bases spanning the gap. Germline CDR1 MNHEY, CDR2 SMNVEV (reference sequence). In the PCR, 60 Vbeta and 13 Jbeta primers were used. Using immunoSEQ multiplex PCR, the repertoire was profiled, and TCRdb retains in-frame clones only, with some absent. Of roughly 230,000 clones in the sample, around 80% were seen once. The sequencing sample was made of PBMCs. The V and J genes are TRBV27 and TRBJ2-7; a possible D gene is TRBD1 (5 bases). This receptor was taken from a boy aged 5-17 years in good health and CMV-seronegative. The DNA of the CDR3 is TGTGCCAGCAGTTTAAGGGGCAGTACCTACGAGCAGTACTTC. The encoded protein is CASSLRGSTYEQYF.